This TCR beta chain was retrieved from a study of vaccination and CD4 T cells after COVID-19. Study context: Investigators stimulated cells with overlapping spike peptides drawn from SARS-CoV-2, HCoV-NL63, HCoV-OC43 and HCoV-229E.

Turning to this clonotype: Antigen: not known. The junction does not match germline at one end; this may be a read error.

Treatment: roughly 10-day PBMC culture with coronavirus spike peptide pools or control peptides (ViraFEST assay). T cells were expanded with peptide pools, and expanded clonotypes were identified by TCR sequencing. The CDR3 runs 12 residues. At the Johns Hopkins FTIC core, DNA taken from cultured CD4+ T cells was sequenced by way of the Oncomine TCR Beta short-read assay. TCRdb re-called the PCR reads through MiXCR, storing one row per CDR3 protein. The sample yields approximately 19,000 distinct CDR3 sequences, roughly 78% seen once. The receptor comes from a human donor who received a COVID-19 vaccine. J is TRBJ2-5 and V is TRBV5-3; D remains ambiguous. TRBV5-3 is designated an ORF whose function remains uncertain. The sample was CD4+ T cells from blood, cultured in vitro, taken after SARS-CoV-2 vaccination. CDR3 sequence (DNA): TGTGCCAGCAGCTCTGACTTGGAGACCCAGTACTTC. It yields the protein CASSSDLETQYF.